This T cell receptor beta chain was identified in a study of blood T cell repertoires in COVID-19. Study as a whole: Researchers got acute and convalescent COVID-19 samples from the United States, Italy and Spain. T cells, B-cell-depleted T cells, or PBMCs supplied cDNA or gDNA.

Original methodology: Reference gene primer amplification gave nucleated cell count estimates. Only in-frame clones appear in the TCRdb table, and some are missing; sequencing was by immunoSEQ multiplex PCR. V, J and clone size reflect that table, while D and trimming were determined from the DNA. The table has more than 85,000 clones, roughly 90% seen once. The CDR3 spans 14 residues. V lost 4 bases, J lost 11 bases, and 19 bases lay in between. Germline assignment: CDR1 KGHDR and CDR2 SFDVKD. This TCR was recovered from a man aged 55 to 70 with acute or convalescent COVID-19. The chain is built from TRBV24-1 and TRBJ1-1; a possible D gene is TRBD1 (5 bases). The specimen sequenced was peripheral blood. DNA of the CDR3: TGTGCCACCAGTGACGCCACAGGTTCCTACGGGGCTTTCTTT. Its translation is CATSDATGSYGAFF.